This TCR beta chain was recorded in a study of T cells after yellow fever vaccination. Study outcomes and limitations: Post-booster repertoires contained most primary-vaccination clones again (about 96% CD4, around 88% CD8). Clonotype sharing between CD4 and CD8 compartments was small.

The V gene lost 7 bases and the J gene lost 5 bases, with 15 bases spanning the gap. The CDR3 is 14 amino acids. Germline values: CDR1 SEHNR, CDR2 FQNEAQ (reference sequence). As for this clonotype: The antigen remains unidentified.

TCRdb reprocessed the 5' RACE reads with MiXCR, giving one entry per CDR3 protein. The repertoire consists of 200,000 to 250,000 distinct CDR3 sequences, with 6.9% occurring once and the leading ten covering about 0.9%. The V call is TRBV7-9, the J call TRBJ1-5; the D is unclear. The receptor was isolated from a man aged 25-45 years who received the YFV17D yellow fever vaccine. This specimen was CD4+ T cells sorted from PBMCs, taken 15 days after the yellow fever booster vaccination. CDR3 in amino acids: CASTEEGSDQPQHF. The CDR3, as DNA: TGTGCCAGCACGGAGGAGGGAAGCGATCAGCCCCAGCATTTT.